Reported below is one TCR beta chain. Assay used: immunoSEQ multiplex PCR; TCRdb lists only in-frame clones, some missing. The sample has about 220,000 clones; around 84% are singletons. Germline V gene data show CDR1 as LGHDT and CDR2 as YNNKEL (reference sequence). J was trimmed by 6 bases and V by 2 bases; bases with no gene match: 3. This CDR3 is built from 13 residues. The data were taken from a study of blood T cell repertoires in COVID-19. Overall study: In each case, the material was cDNA or gDNA derived from T cells, B-cell-depleted T cells, or PBMCs.

The origin of this receptor is a woman aged 55-75 years who had recovered from COVID-19. The sequenced sample was peripheral blood. J is TRBJ1-1 and V is TRBV3-1 (or the pseudogene TRBV3-2); 7 nucleotides line up with TRBD1. In DNA, the CDR3 is TGTGCCAGCAGCCAATGGACAGGCCCTGAAGCTTTCTTT. This codes for CASSQWTGPEAFF.